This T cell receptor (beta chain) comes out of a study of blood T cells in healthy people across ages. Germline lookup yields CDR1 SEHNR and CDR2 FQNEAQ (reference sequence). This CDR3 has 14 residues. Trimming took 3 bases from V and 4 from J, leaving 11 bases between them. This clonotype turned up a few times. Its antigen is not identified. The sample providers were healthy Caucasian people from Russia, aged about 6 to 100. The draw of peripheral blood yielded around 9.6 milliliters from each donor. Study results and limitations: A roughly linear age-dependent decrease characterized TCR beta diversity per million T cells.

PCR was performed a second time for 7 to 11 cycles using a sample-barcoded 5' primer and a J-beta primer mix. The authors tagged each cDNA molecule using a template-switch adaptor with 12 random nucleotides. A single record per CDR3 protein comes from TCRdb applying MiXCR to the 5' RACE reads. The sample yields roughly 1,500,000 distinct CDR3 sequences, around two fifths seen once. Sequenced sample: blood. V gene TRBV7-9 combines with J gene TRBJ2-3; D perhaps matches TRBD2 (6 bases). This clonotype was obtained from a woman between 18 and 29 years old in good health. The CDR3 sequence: CASSFGVAADTQYF. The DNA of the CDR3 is TGTGCCAGCAGCTTTGGGGTAGCGGCAGATACGCAGTATTTT.